This T cell receptor (beta chain) is drawn from a study of beta chain features in type 1 diabetes. Notes on the study in general: Significant though moderate, a shortening of TCRB CDR3s appeared in all four CD4+ subsets of Type 1 diabetes patients.

A note on this clone: Its antigen is as yet unknown.

Trimming removed 4 bases from V and 2 bases from J; junction bases left unmatched: 4. Germline lookup yields CDR1 SGHVS and CDR2 FNYEAQ. The CDR3 is 15 amino acids. Isolated RNA was reverse transcribed in full, so expressed TCRB transcripts were sequenced. The method was immunoSEQ multiplex PCR; TCRdb's version includes in-frame clones alone and lacks a portion of them. The data contain 300,000 to 400,000 clones, roughly 9% of them singletons. The TCR sequence derives from a man aged 25 to 40 with type 1 diabetes. The chain couples TRBV7-6 to TRBJ2-3, with 9 bases that match TRBD1. The sequencing input was central memory CD4+ T cells from blood. The CDR3 region is CASSSRTGATDTQYF. The CDR3 DNA reads TGTGCCAGCAGCTCTAGGACAGGGGCCACAGATACGCAGTATTTT. Full variable domain (remainder filled in from reference TRBV7-6 and TRBJ2-3): GAGVSQSPRYKVTKRGQDVALRCDPISGHVSLYWYRQALGQGPEFLTYFNYEAQQDKSGLPNDRFSAERPEGSISTLTIQRTEQRDSAMYRCASSSRTGATDTQYFGPGTRLTVL.